This TCR beta chain was observed in a study of T cells in narcolepsy. V lost 4 bases, J lost 1 base, and 13 bases lay in between. This CDR3 has 15 residues. In germline, CDR1 is SGHDN, CDR2 FVKESK. Libraries were prepared by immunoSEQ multiplex PCR; TCRdb keeps only in-frame clonotypes and omits some of them. The sample records around 18,000 clones, around 84% being singletons. This receptor was identified in a human donor in good health. The sequenced material came from memory (CD45RA-) CD4+ T cells from blood. The J gene is TRBJ2-5, the V gene TRBV14; D perhaps matches TRBD2 (7 bases). The CDR3 is CASSLRGGGQETQYF. The DNA of the CDR3 is TGTGCCAGCAGCCTGAGGGGAGGGGGCCAAGAGACCCAGTACTTC.